This TCR beta chain was recovered during a study of cytomegalovirus exposure and HLA in healthy donors. CDR1 is SGDLS and CDR2 is YYNGEE in the germline V gene. The CDR3 runs 14 residues. Unmatched junction bases numbered 3, after V lost 3 bases and J lost 5 bases. This clone has only a few counts. Only in-frame clones appear in the TCRdb table, and some are missing; sequencing was by immunoSEQ multiplex PCR. The sample consists of roughly 59,000 clones, 95% of them appearing once. Among the 90 to 150 subjects of the validation cohort, separate from the 666-subject first cohort, were the donors. The sample comprised PBMCs. This TCR was recovered from a woman aged 18-29 years in good health and CMV-seropositive. The chain links TRBV9 to TRBJ2-7, with 12 bases matching TRBD2. CDR3 bases: TGTGCCAGCAGCGCAGGACTAGCGGGAAACGAGCAGTACTTC. This codes for CASSAGLAGNEQYF.